The next 7 T cell receptor beta chains were all read from a single sample in a study of T cells in women clearing cervical HPV infection. Using immunoSEQ multiplex PCR, the repertoire was profiled, and TCRdb retains in-frame clones only, with some absent. This repertoire includes more than 20,000 clones. The source material was blood buffy coat. The receptors stem from a woman between 18 and 70 years old with a cervical HPV16 infection that either progressed to CIN3+ or cleared (not recorded which).

On this clone: Read sequence stops 3 residues before the CDR3 end, and the germline J gene provides the missing end. The chain has TRBV7-6 and TRBJ2-6; D gene uncertain. With 5 bases removed from V and 4 bases from J, the gap between germline ends came to 12 bases. Germline V gene lookup returns CDR1 SGHVS and CDR2 FNYEAQ. The CDR3 length is 15 residues. The CDR3 spells CASSHRVSGANVLTF. CDR3 DNA, as far as it was read: TGTGCCAGCAGCCACCGGGTGTCAGGGGCCAACGTC.

With regard to this clone: The read ends 3 residues before the CDR3 terminus; that terminus is restored from the germline J gene. The chain joins TRBV5-5 to TRBJ2-2; tentative D call: TRBD2 (6 bases). Germline V gene lookup returns CDR1 SGHKS and CDR2 YYEKEE (reference sequence). This CDR3 is 15 amino acids long. V was clipped by 0 bases and J by 6 bases, with 12 bases between them. CDR3: CASSLVRGMAGELFF. Incomplete CDR3 DNA: TGTGCCAGCAGCTTGGTTCGGGGGATGGCCGGGGAG.

As concerns this clone: The read finishes 3 residues shy of the CDR3 end, and the germline J gene is used to complete it. V gene TRBV29-1 combines with J gene TRBJ1-2, with D perhaps TRBD1 (5 bases). Germline V gene sequence: CDR1 SQVTM, CDR2 ANQGSEA. V was pared by 1 base and J by 6 bases, with 15 bases between. The CDR3 is 14 amino acids. CDR3 protein: CSVEGGRGGDGYTF. The sequenced CDR3 bases are TGCAGCGTTGAAGGAGGGAGGGGCGGAGATGGC. The complete variable domain, with remaining parts taken from reference TRBV29-1 and TRBJ1-2, reads SAVISQKPSRDICQRGTSLTIQCQVDSQVTMMFWYRQQPGQSLTLIATANQGSEATYESGFVIDKFPISRPNLTFSTLTVSNMSPEDSSIYLCSVEGGRGGDGYTFGSGTRLTVV.

A word on this clone: Coverage ceases 3 residues before the CDR3 finishes, and the germline J gene fills in the end. V usage is TRBV19 and J usage is TRBJ1-1, with D possibly being TRBD1 (5 bases). The CDR3 has 14 amino acids. Looked up from germline, CDR1 is LNHDA and CDR2 is SQIVND (reference sequence). CDR3 residues: CASSIGGRKTEAFF. CDR3 DNA, as far as it was read: TGTGCCAGTAGTATAGGGGGCAGGAAGACCGAA.

To note about this clone: The missing CDR3 end, 3 residues past where the read stops, is filled in from the germline J gene. The V and J genes are TRBV2 and TRBJ1-4; no definite D call. Germline values: CDR1 SNHLY, CDR2 FYNNEI. Trimming left V 10 bases short and J 3 bases short, with 12 bases between. The CDR3 sequence is 13 residues long. The CDR3: CATAVDSNEKLFF. CDR3 DNA (partial): TGTGCCACCGCGGTGGATTCTAATGAAAAA.

Turning to this clone: The read ends 3 residues early relative to the CDR3; the germline J gene fills the gap. The V and J genes are TRBV18 and TRBJ1-1; possible D gene TRBD1, 6 bases. The CDR3 sequence is 16 residues long. Germline CDR1 reads KGHSH; CDR2 reads LQKENI. CDR3 bases read: TGTGCCAGCTCACCACCGTCTGGGGGCTACGCGGGATCA. It codes for CASSPPSGGYAGS. The CDR3 as a whole reads CASSPPSGGYAGSAFF.

A note on this clone: The CDR3 end falls 3 residues outside the read, so it is completed with the germline J gene. This chain connects TRBV2 to TRBJ2-7, with TRBD1 as a possible D gene (5 bases). This CDR3 has 13 residues. Germline lookup yields CDR1 SNHLY and CDR2 FYNNEI. Trimming stripped 6 bases from V and 2 bases from J, with 11 bases between. The CDR3 DNA, read in part, is TGTGCCAGCAGCAGGGAATATACCTACGAG. Translation: CASSREYTYE. The whole CDR3 sequence reads CASSREYTYEQYF.